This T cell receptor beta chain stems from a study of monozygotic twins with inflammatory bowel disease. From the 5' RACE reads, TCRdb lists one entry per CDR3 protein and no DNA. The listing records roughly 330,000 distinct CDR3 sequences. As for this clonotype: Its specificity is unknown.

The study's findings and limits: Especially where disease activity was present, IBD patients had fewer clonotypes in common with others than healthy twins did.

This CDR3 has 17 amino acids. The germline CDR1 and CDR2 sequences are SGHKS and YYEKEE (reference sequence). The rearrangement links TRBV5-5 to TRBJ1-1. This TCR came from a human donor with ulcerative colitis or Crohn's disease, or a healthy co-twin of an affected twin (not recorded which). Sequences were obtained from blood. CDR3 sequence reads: CASSLAAEFYMNTEAFF.